These 15 T cell receptor beta chains originate from one sample sequenced in a study of OX40 agonist ivuxolimab in advanced cancers. Repertoires were generated with immunoSEQ multiplex PCR, while TCRdb's copy carries only in-frame clones and drops some. The sample has about 21,000 clones, under 90% seen once. The specimen comprised CD4+ or CD8+ T cells sorted from blood, sampled in a trial of the OX40 agonist ivuxolimab. All receptors derive from an adult with an advanced solid tumor such as melanoma, head and neck, liver or kidney cancer.

The rearrangement joins TRBV7-9 to TRBJ2-5; no reliable D call. Germline CDR1 reads SEHNR; CDR2 reads FQNEAQ (reference sequence). V was shortened by 5 bases and J by 4 bases, with 8 bases between the two germline ends. The CDR3 has 12 residues. The CDR3 spells CASSPLRETQYF. Here the CDR3 DNA reads TGTGCCAGCAGCCCACTCAGAGAGACCCAGTACTTC.

The chain has TRBV7-9 and TRBJ2-7, with D possibly matching TRBD1 (5 bases). Germline V lookup: CDR1 SEHNR, CDR2 FQNEAQ (reference sequence). V was clipped by 1 base and J by 2 bases, with 15 bases between them. This CDR3 has 16 amino acids. In nucleotides, the CDR3 is TGTGCCAGCAGCTTAGATACAGGATTCCTGGCCTACGAGCAGTACTTC. This encodes CASSLDTGFLAYEQYF. The full variable domain, its missing parts supplied by reference TRBV7-9 and TRBJ2-7, is DTGVSQNPRHKITKRGQNVTFRCDPISEHNRLYWYRQTLGQGPEFLTYFQNEAQLEKSRLLSDRFSAERPKGSFSTLEIQRTEQGDSAMYLCASSLDTGFLAYEQYFGPGTRLTVT.

The J gene is TRBJ1-5, the V gene TRBV4-3; 9 nucleotides match TRBD1. The CDR3 runs 16 residues. CDR1 LGHNA and CDR2 YSLEER come from the germline V gene. Trimming cost V 1 base and J 5 bases; bases outside gene matches: 6. The CDR3: CASSQGTGAGYQPQHF. For the CDR3, the DNA is TGCGCCAGCAGCCAAGGGACAGGGGCCGGATATCAGCCCCAGCATTTT.

This clone was detected only once. The gene calls are TRBV4-3 and TRBJ1-6; 9 bases align to TRBD1. The CDR3 sequence is 15 residues long. Germline values: CDR1 LGHNA, CDR2 YSLEER. Trimming cost V 0 bases and J 9 bases; bases outside gene matches: 3. The CDR3 loop is CASSQDPGQGSPLHF. As DNA, the CDR3 is TGCGCCAGCAGCCAAGACCCGGGACAGGGTTCACCCCTCCACTTT.

This clone is a singleton in its sample. V and J are TRBV6-5 and TRBJ1-1; a weak D match, TRBD1 (5 bases). Germline V CDR1 and CDR2: MNHEY, SVGAGI. Trimming left V 0 bases short and J 8 bases short, with 10 bases between. The CDR3 has 13 amino acids. In DNA, the CDR3 is TGTGCCAGCAGTTACTCTCTGGGGGTCGAAGCTTTCTTT. Translated, it gives CASSYSLGVEAFF.

The rearrangement uses TRBV19 and TRBJ2-1; maybe TRBD2 (6 bases). Trimming removed 0 bases at V and 5 bases at J, with 14 bases between. The CDR3 is 16 amino acids. Germline V gene data show CDR1 as LNHDA and CDR2 as SQIVND (reference sequence). The CDR3 DNA reads as TGTGCCAGTAGTATAGAGGGGGGACTTTGGAACAATGAGCAGTTCTTC. Translating gives CASSIEGGLWNNEQFF.

The rearrangement joins TRBV6-1 to TRBJ1-1; D perhaps matches TRBD1 (6 bases). This CDR3 is built from 13 residues. The ends were cut back, 6 bases at V and 5 bases at J, with 13 bases in the middle. Germline V gives CDR1 MNHNS, CDR2 SASEGT. As DNA, the CDR3 is TGTGCCAGCAGACACAGGGAGGAAACTGAAGCTTTCTTT. Its translation is CASRHREETEAFF.

This clone was observed a handful of times. The rearrangement joins TRBV29-1 to TRBJ2-7, with a weak D call TRBD1 (5 bases). V was trimmed by 0 bases and J by 6 bases, leaving 15 bases between them. CDR1 is SQVTM, CDR2 ANQGSEA, per germline. The CDR3 has 14 amino acids. CDR3 sequence (DNA): TGCAGCGTTGAAGACCGAGAACCTAGGGGCGAGCAGTACTTC. Encoded protein: CSVEDREPRGEQYF.

The genes are TRBV15 and TRBJ2-5, with D perhaps being TRBD1 or TRBD2 (6 bases each). The ends were cut back, 5 bases at V and 1 base at J, with 20 bases in the middle. Looked up from germline, CDR1 is LNHNV and CDR2 is YYDKDF (reference sequence). The CDR3 has 17 residues. CDR3 in amino acids: CATSEYGGGVVQETQYF. Written as DNA, the CDR3 is TGTGCCACCAGCGAGTATGGGGGCGGGGTCGTCCAAGAGACCCAGTACTTC.

This chain connects TRBV15 to TRBJ2-2, with TRBD1 matching 7 bases. The germline gives CDR1 LNHNV, CDR2 YYDKDF (reference sequence). Germline trimming cut 0 bases from V and 5 bases from J; bases unmatched to any gene: 3. The CDR3 contains 15 residues. DNA for the CDR3: TGTGCCACCAGCAGAGATAGGGGGCGTACCGGGGAGCTGTTTTTT. Protein sequence: CATSRDRGRTGELFF.

J is TRBJ1-2 and V is TRBV6-5; D gene unclear. This CDR3 has 11 amino acids. CDR1 is MNHEY, CDR2 SVGAGI, per germline. Trimming cost V 6 bases and J 4 bases, with 6 bases left between them. The CDR3 DNA reads TGTGCCAGCAGAGCCCTCTATGGCTACACCTTC. It is translated as CASRALYGYTF.

The gene calls are TRBV5-1 and TRBJ2-6, with D hard to call. In germline, CDR1 is SGHRS, CDR2 YFSETQ. The CDR3 runs to 15 residues. With 0 bases removed from V and 0 bases from J, the gap between germline ends came to 4 bases. The CDR3 region has the DNA TGCGCCAGCAGCTTGGAAGGCTCTGGGGCCAACGTCCTGACTTTC. It yields the protein CASSLEGSGANVLTF.

V is TRBV5-6 and J is TRBJ1-6, with D possibly being TRBD1 (5 bases). The CDR3 is 16 residues long. Germline V gene data show CDR1 as SGHDT and CDR2 as YYEEEE. The ends were cut back, 1 base at V and 6 bases at J, with 14 bases in the middle. CDR3 region: CASSLFLGRINSPLHF. CDR3 nucleotides: TGTGCCAGCAGCTTGTTTCTGGGACGGATTAATTCACCCCTCCACTTT.

In this sample, this clone is medium-sized. The V gene is TRBV10-3, the J gene TRBJ2-5, with 9 bases matching TRBD1. This CDR3 comprises 15 residues. Germline V gene data show CDR1 as ENHRY and CDR2 as SYGVKD. The V gene end was trimmed by 0 bases and the J gene end by 5 bases; junction bases not matched to a gene: 4. The CDR3 loop is CAISESDRGWETQYF. The CDR3 region has the DNA TGTGCCATCAGTGAGTCTGACAGGGGGTGGGAGACCCAGTACTTC.

This sequence joins TRBV5-6 and TRBJ2-7; 10 bases map to TRBD1. Germline V gene data show CDR1 as SGHDT and CDR2 as YYEEEE. This CDR3 comprises 15 residues. The junction had 3 bases not matched to a gene; V was cut back by 2 bases and J by 1 base. This CDR3 is CASSFPGQGSYEQYF. In DNA form, the CDR3 reads TGTGCCAGCAGCTTTCCGGGACAGGGGTCCTACGAGCAGTACTTC.